The clone carrying this TCR beta chain was seen more than once but under ten times. V was pared by 1 base and J by 4 bases, with 10 bases of the junction left unmatched. The CDR3 covers 16 residues. CDR1 and CDR2 (germline): SQVTM, ANQGSEA. The sample belongs to a study of blood T cell repertoires in COVID-19. How the authors handled the data: Nucleated cell number was recorded as an estimate derived from reference gene primer amplification. The table came from immunoSEQ multiplex PCR; TCRdb's copy has only in-frame clones and leaves some out. The V and J calls and clone size come from that table; D and trimming were worked out from the DNA. The sample carries around 260,000 clones, roughly four fifths recorded once.

The source material was peripheral blood. This clonotype originated in a woman between 45 and 60 years old who had recovered from COVID-19. This sequence joins TRBV29-1 and TRBJ1-2, with 9 bases that match TRBD1. The CDR3: CSVEAPGQGIPYGYTF. In DNA form, the CDR3 reads TGCAGCGTTGAAGCTCCGGGACAGGGTATCCCCTATGGCTACACCTTC. Based on the CDR3 plus reference TRBV29-1 and TRBJ1-2, the full variable domain is SAVISQKPSRDICQRGTSLTIQCQVDSQVTMMFWYRQQPGQSLTLIATANQGSEATYESGFVIDKFPISRPNLTFSTLTVSNMSPEDSSIYLCSVEAPGQGIPYGYTFGSGTRLTVV.